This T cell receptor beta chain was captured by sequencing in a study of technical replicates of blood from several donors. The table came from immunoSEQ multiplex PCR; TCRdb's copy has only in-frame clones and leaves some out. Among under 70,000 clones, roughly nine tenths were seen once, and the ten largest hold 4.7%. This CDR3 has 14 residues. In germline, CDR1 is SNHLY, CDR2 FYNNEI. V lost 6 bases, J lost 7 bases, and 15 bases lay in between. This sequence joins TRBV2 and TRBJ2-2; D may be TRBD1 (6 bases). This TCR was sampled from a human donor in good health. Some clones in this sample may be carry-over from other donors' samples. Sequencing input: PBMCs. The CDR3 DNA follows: TGTGCCAGCAGGGGGGACACGCTACGCGGGGAGCTGTTTTTT. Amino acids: CASRGDTLRGELFF.